This T cell receptor beta chain derives from a study of blood T cell repertoires in COVID-19. Across the study: Both acute and convalescent COVID-19 samples were obtained from the United States, Italy and Spain. The cDNA or gDNA used as material had been derived from T cells, B-cell-depleted T cells, or PBMCs.

Authors' analysis steps: Reference gene primer amplification yielded estimated nucleated cell counts. Only in-frame clones appear in the TCRdb table, and some are missing; sequencing was by immunoSEQ multiplex PCR. Clone size and the V and J calls come from that table; the DNA yielded D and trimming. This table holds about 83,000 clones, roughly 87% found once. The CDR3 is made up of 13 amino acids. Per germline, CDR1 SGHRS and CDR2 YFSETQ. V lost 2 bases, J lost 7 bases, and 12 bases lay in between. The material sequenced was peripheral blood. The chain uses TRBV5-1 and TRBJ1-2; tentative D call: TRBD1 (5 bases). The clonotype was recovered from a woman in her forties or fifties with active or convalescent COVID-19. The CDR3 coding sequence is TGCGCCAGCAGCTTAGCCAGGGAGGGTGGCTACACCTTC. Protein product: CASSLAREGGYTF.